Reported below is one T cell receptor beta chain. The antigen remains unidentified. The data were obtained in a study of CD8+ T cells in alopecia areata. Per the germline V gene, CDR1 is SGHTA and CDR2 is FQGNSA. The length of the CDR3 is 18 residues. Trimming pared 3 bases from V and 8 bases from J, leaving 28 bases between. Sequencing templates came from extracted RNA that was reverse transcribed into cDNA. The assay was immunoSEQ multiplex PCR, and TCRdb's table has in-frame clones only and misses some. The sample holds around 3,500 clones, 65% to 75% seen once. Treatment specified: oral pan-JAK inhibitor, 5-10 mg twice daily. The investigators collected lesional scalp punch biopsies and peripheral blood from alopecia areata patients. General study results and limits: In scalp and blood, many expanded lesional clones persisted during tofacitinib. Affected scalp, especially in alopecia totalis/universalis, had a higher clonality than normal scalp did. The study found tofacitinib significantly decreased scalp clonality and expanded CD8+ clones among the top 100.

V usage is TRBV7-2 and J usage is TRBJ1-2; possibly TRBD1 for D (5 bases). The receptor was isolated from a human donor with alopecia areata. Material: skin, obtained at week 24, from a patient treated with tofacitinib. CDR3 nucleotide sequence: TGTGCCAGCAGCTTGGGCCCGGAGAGGATAAGGACCGGGGGGGGCTACACCTTC. This translates into CASSLGPERIRTGGGYTF.